This TCR beta chain was identified during a study of identical twins. Study-level results: Possibly, invariant MAIT and iNKT cells partly confounded zero-insertion analyses.

This clonotype was detected many times. What it binds is not known. Germline V lookup: CDR1 DFQATT, CDR2 SNEGSKA (reference sequence). V lost 4 bases and J 2 bases, leaving 15 bases between the germline ends. This CDR3 comprises 14 residues. The cDNA had a unique molecular identifier and a template-switch universal primer site. MiXCR, applied by TCRdb to the 5' RACE reads, yields one record per CDR3 protein. The sample holds fewer than 500,000 distinct CDR3 sequences, approximately 14% seen once. All donors were healthy, and all were Caucasian. Another study also made use of these data, one on yellow fever vaccine responses in identical twins. According to that study: Twins reportedly had a vaccine T cell response that seemed partly convergent, partly personalized.

The sequenced sample consisted of CD4+ T cells sorted from blood. This receptor was obtained from a woman under 30 in good health. This chain uses TRBV20-1 with TRBJ2-7; no clear D. The CDR3, as DNA: TGCAGTGCTACCAAGGTGGGCGGTACCTACGAGCAGTACTTC. This translates into CSATKVGGTYEQYF.